This T cell receptor beta chain derives from a study of T-cell memory formation after mild COVID-19. Study information: For the most part, TCR clusters were specific to one donor. Study-wide findings and caveats: Mostly located in CM and EM were contracting CD4+ clones, with contracting CD8+ clones located in EMRA. The study detected some responding clones in pre-infection memory, suggesting cross-reactive memory joined.

Notes on this clonotype: Its antigen is not known.

Trimming took 0 bases from V and 5 from J, leaving 19 bases between them. Per germline, CDR1 MNHEY and CDR2 SVGEGT. The CDR3 covers 17 residues. cDNA libraries for TCR alpha and TCR beta, carrying sample barcodes and UMIs, came from 5'RACE with constant-segment primers. TCRdb reanalysed the 5' RACE reads using MiXCR and keeps one entry per CDR3 protein. The top ten hold around 12% of the sample, which has hundreds of thousands of distinct CDR3 sequences, more than 20% seen once. This TCR came from an adult woman who had mild COVID-19 (a few samples of this study predate the infection). Cell type and time point are not known. Sample: PBMCs or a T cell subset sorted from them (not recorded which). This chain uses TRBV6-2 or TRBV6-3 with TRBJ2-5, with TRBD2 as a possible D gene (6 bases). The CDR3 DNA reads as TGTGCCAGCAGTTACTCGACGAGGGAGGCGGACCGGGAGACCCAGTACTTC. Translating gives CASSYSTREADRETQYF.